This TCR beta chain was sequenced during a study of identical twins. The study, taken as a whole, reports: Abundant beta clonotypes from cord blood bore fewer insertions; memory repertoires lacked this pattern. With beta out-of-frame sequences, excess sharing by twins was weaker.

One entry per CDR3 protein, called by TCRdb with MiXCR from the 5' RACE reads. Seen here are 1.5 million to 2 million distinct CDR3 sequences, less than 40% observed once, and the top ten hold about 0.25%. The V gene's germline CDR1 is SGHTA and CDR2 FQGNSA. CDR3 length equals 18 residues. The V and J ends lost 7 bases and 1 base respectively, with 25 bases between them. In this sample, this clonotype turned up a few times. Its antigen is undetermined. This TCR was sampled from a newborn girl in good health. The J gene is TRBJ1-1, the V gene TRBV7-2; a weak D match, TRBD1 (6 bases). Sequencing used cord blood. CDR3 sequence (DNA): TGTGCCAGCATCCATTTCCTCGGAGGCCAGGGGCCGAACACTGAAGCTTTCTTT. Encoded protein: CASIHFLGGQGPNTEAFF.